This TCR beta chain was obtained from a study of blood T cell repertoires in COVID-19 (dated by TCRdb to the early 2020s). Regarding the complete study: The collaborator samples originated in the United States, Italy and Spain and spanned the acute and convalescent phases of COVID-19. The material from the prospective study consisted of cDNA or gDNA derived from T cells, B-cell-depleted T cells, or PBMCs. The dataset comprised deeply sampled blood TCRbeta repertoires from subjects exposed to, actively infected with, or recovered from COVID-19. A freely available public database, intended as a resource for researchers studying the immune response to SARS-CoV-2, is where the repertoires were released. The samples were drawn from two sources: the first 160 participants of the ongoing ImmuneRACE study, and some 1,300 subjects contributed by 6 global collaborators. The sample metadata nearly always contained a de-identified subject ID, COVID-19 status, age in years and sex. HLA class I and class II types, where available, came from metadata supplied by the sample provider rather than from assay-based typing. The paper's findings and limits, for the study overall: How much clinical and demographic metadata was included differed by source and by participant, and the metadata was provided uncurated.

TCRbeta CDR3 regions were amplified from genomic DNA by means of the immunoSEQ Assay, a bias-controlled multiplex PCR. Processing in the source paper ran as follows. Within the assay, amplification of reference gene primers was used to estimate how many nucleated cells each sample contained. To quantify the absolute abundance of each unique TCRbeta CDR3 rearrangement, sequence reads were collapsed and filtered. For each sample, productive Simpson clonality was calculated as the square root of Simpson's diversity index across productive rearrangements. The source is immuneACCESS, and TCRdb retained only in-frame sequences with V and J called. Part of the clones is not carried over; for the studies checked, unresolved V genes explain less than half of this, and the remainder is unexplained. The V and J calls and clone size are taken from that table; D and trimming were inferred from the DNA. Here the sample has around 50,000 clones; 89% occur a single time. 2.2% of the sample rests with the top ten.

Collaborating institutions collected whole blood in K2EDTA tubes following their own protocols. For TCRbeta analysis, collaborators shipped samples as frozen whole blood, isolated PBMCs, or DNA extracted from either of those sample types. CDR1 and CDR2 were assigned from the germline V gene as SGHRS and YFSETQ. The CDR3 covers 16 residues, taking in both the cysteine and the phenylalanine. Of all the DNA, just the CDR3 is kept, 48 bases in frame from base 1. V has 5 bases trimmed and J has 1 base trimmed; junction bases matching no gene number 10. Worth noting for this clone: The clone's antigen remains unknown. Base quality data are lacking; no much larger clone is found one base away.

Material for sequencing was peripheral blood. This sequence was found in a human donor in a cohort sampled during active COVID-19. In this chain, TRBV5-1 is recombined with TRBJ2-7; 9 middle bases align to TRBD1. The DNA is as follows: TGCGCCAGCAGTCGTACAGGGGGCGCCGATTCCTACGAGCAGTACTTC. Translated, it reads CASSRTGGADSYEQYF.